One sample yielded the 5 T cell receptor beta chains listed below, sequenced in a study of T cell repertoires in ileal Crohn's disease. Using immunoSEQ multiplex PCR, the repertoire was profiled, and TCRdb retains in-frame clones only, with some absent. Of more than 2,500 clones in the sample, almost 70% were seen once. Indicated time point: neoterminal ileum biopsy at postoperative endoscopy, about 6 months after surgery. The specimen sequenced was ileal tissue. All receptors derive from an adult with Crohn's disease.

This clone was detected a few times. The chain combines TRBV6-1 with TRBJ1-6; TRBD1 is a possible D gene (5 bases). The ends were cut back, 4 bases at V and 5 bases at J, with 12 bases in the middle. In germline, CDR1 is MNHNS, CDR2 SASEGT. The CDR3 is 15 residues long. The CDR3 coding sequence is TGTGCCAGCAGTGGTCAGACAGCGAATAATTCACCCCTCCACTTT. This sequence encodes CASSGQTANNSPLHF.

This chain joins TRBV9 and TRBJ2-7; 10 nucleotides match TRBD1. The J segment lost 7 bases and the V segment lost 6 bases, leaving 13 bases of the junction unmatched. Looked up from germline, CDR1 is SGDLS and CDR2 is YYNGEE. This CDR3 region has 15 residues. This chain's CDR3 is CASTPHGTGVGEQYF. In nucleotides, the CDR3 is TGTGCCAGCACTCCACACGGGACAGGGGTTGGTGAGCAGTACTTC. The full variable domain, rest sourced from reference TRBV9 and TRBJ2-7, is DSGVTQTPKHLITATGQRVTLRCSPRSGDLSVYWYQQSLDQGLQFLIQYYNGEERAKGNILERFSAQQFPDLHSELNLSSLELGDSALYFCASTPHGTGVGEQYFGPGTRLTVT.

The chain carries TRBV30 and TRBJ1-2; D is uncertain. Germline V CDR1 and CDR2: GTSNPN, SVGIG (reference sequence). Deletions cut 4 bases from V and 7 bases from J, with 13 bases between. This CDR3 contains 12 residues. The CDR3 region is CAWNPGRSGYTF. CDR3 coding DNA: TGTGCCTGGAATCCCGGCAGGTCTGGCTACACCTTC. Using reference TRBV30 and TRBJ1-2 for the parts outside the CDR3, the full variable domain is SQTIHQWPATLVQPVGSPLSLECTVEGTSNPNLYWYRQAAGRGLQLLFYSVGIGQISSEVPQNLSASRPQDRQFILSSKKLLLSDSGFYLCAWNPGRSGYTFGSGTRLTVV.

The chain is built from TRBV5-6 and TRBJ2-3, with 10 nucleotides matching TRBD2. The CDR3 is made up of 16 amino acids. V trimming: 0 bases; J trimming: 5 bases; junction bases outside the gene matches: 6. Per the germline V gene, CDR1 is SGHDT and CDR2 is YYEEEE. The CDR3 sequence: CASSLGLGTSVDTQYF. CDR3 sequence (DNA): TGTGCCAGCAGCTTGGGGCTGGGGACTAGCGTAGATACGCAGTATTTT.

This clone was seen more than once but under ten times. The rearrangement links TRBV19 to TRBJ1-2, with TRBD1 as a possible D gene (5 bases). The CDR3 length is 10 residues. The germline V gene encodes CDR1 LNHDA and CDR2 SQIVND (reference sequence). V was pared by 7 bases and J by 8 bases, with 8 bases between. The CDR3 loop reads CASMGGGYTF. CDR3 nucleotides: TGTGCCAGTATGGGGGGAGGCTACACCTTC.